This T cell receptor beta chain was sequenced in a study of cytomegalovirus exposure and HLA in healthy donors. Study-wide results and caveats: Cytomegalovirus status, reportedly, was diagnosed with high specificity and sensitivity by the classifier. The authors confirmed in vitro that three CMV-associated chains were specific for CMV antigens. Across all donors, roughly uniform sequencing depth was an assumption of the presence/absence analyses. Some TCR beta chains (more than 150 of them) were listed as cytomegalovirus-associated.

The PCR was carried out with 60 Vbeta primers and 13 Jbeta primers. Data came from immunoSEQ multiplex PCR; TCRdb stores just in-frame clones and leaves some out. Among about 170,000 clones listed, approximately 78% were seen once. The CDR3 extends over 16 amino acids. Germline CDR1 and CDR2: SGHNT and YYREEE (reference sequence). V shed 5 bases, J shed 0 bases, and the junction held 10 bases outside the gene matches. As regards this clone: As yet, its antigen is unknown.

The sequence was collected from a woman younger than 30 in good health and CMV-seronegative. The V and J genes are TRBV5-4 and TRBJ2-7, with 8 bases matching TRBD2. Sequences were obtained from PBMCs. The chain's CDR3 is CASSLDGGRTSYEQYF. The CDR3 nucleotides read TGTGCCAGCAGTCTGGACGGCGGGAGGACCTCCTACGAGCAGTACTTC.